These 23 T cell receptor beta chains were sequenced from one sample in a study of T cell responses to AZD1222 COVID-19 vaccine. TCRdb's table, derived via immunoSEQ multiplex PCR, lists solely in-frame clones and lacks some. This table holds over 65,000 clones, about nine tenths found once. The sequencing used peripheral blood, collected 28 days after the second AZD1222 dose. All receptors come from an adult who received the AZD1222 COVID-19 vaccine.

V gene TRBV10-1 combines with J gene TRBJ2-6; tentative D call: TRBD2 (5 bases). Germline CDR1 and CDR2: WNHNN and SYGVQD (reference sequence). V shed 0 bases and J shed 1 base, with 16 bases lying between them. This CDR3 is built from 19 residues. The CDR3 DNA sequence: TGCGCCAGCAGTGAGTCGAGGACCGGGGATCTTTCTGGGGCCAACGTCCTGACTTTC. Translating it yields CASSESRTGDLSGANVLTF.

The gene calls are TRBV9 and TRBJ1-6, with 7 positions matching TRBD1. Trimming removed 6 bases from V and 7 bases from J; junction bases left unmatched: 7. Germline lookup yields CDR1 SGDLS and CDR2 YYNGEE. The CDR3 is 14 residues long. CDR3 region: CASNAGQFNSPLHF. The CDR3 region has the DNA TGTGCCAGCAACGCGGGACAGTTCAATTCACCCCTCCACTTT.

The chain uses TRBV27 and TRBJ2-2, with D perhaps matching TRBD1 (5 bases). This CDR3 has 15 residues. The V gene lost 5 bases and the J gene lost 8 bases, with 18 bases spanning the gap. The germline V gene has CDR1 MNHEY and CDR2 SMNVEV (reference sequence). CDR3 DNA sequence: TGTGCCAGCAGTCCCCTCATTGCAGGGAAGGGGGAGCTGTTTTTT. It translates to CASSPLIAGKGELFF.

The CDR3 loop reads CASSFEGGSGNTIYF. The CDR3 DNA sequence: TGTGCCAGCAGCTTTGAGGGCGGGTCTGGAAACACCATATATTTT. The chain joins TRBV7-9 to TRBJ1-3, with D uncertain. V was trimmed by 3 bases and J by 1 base, leaving 10 bases between them. The CDR3 runs 15 residues. Germline lookup yields CDR1 SEHNR and CDR2 FQNEAQ (reference sequence).

The chain employs TRBV18 and TRBJ1-1; D might be TRBD1 (5 bases). The V end was cut by 3 bases, the J end by 11 bases, with 16 bases between. The CDR3 has 13 residues. The germline gives CDR1 KGHSH, CDR2 LQKENI. CDR3 amino acids: CASSPNQGDTAFF. In DNA form, the CDR3 reads TGTGCCAGCTCACCCAACCAAGGGGATACCGCTTTCTTT. The full variable domain, with the rest looked up from reference TRBV18 and TRBJ1-1, is NAGVMQNPRHLVRRRGQEARLRCSPMKGHSHVYWYRQLPEEGLKFMVYLQKENIIDESGMPKERFSAEFPKEGPSILRIQQVVRGDSAAYFCASSPNQGDTAFFGQGTRLTVV.

This clone has only one observation. The CDR3 sequence: CASSYGDRDENTIYF. Here the CDR3 DNA reads TGTGCCAGCAGTTACGGGGACAGGGATGAAAACACCATATATTTT. The chain links TRBV6-5 to TRBJ1-3, with 9 bases identical to TRBD1. CDR3 length equals 15 residues. V gave up 2 bases and J gave up 6 bases; unmatched junction bases: 5. Per the germline V gene, CDR1 is MNHEY and CDR2 is SVGAGI.

This rearrangement joins TRBV18 to TRBJ1-4; D uncertain. The V gene lost 4 bases and the J gene lost 7 bases, with 4 bases spanning the gap. The CDR3 runs 11 residues. Per the germline V gene, CDR1 is KGHSH and CDR2 is LQKENI. CDR3: CASSRAEKLFF. In nucleotides, the CDR3 is TGTGCCAGCTCACGGGCTGAAAAACTGTTTTTT.

The chain recombines TRBV27 with TRBJ2-3; no firm D call. V lost 3 bases to trimming and J lost 0 bases, with 7 bases between them. CDR1 is MNHEY, CDR2 SMNVEV, per germline (reference sequence). This CDR3 is 14 amino acids long. The CDR3 spells CASSFVPSTDTQYF. Written as DNA, the CDR3 is TGTGCCAGCAGTTTTGTCCCTAGCACAGATACGCAGTATTTT.

The V gene is TRBV4-3, the J gene TRBJ2-3, with D uncertain. V was pared by 5 bases and J by 3 bases, with 12 bases between. The CDR3 is 14 amino acids. The V gene's germline CDR1 is LGHNA and CDR2 YSLEER. The CDR3 loop is CASSVGIWTDTQYF. For the CDR3, the DNA is TGCGCCAGCAGCGTAGGGATCTGGACAGATACGCAGTATTTT.

This clone was counted a single time. CDR3 region: CASSSPGQGSYEQYF. The CDR3 bases are TGTGCCAGCAGCTCCCCAGGACAGGGATCCTACGAGCAGTACTTC. The chain couples TRBV6-2 or TRBV6-3 to TRBJ2-7; the match to TRBD1 covers 8 bases. The CDR3 totals 15 residues. Germline V gene data show CDR1 as MNHEY and CDR2 as SVGEGT. The V gene end was trimmed by 6 bases and the J gene end by 1 base; junction bases not matched to a gene: 8.

V gene TRBV5-1 combines with J gene TRBJ1-1, with 10 bases aligning to TRBD1. Germline CDR1 reads SGHRS; CDR2 reads YFSETQ. J was trimmed by 5 bases and V by 3 bases; bases with no gene match: 7. CDR3 length: 15 amino acids. The CDR3 DNA follows: TGCGCCAGCAGCTCGGCGGGACAGGGGTGGACTGAAGCTTTCTTT. Protein: CASSSAGQGWTEAFF.

The table lists this clone with a count of one. The J gene is TRBJ1-2, the V gene TRBV28, with D perhaps matching TRBD1 (6 bases). There are 12 residues in the CDR3. Germline assignment: CDR1 MDHEN and CDR2 SYDVKM. Trimming removed 5 bases from V and 8 bases from J, with 12 bases in between. This CDR3 reads CASSVRGQGYTF. DNA of the CDR3: TGTGCCAGCAGTGTACGGGGGCAAGGCTACACCTTC.

The J gene is TRBJ2-4, the V gene TRBV4-2; D not certain. With 1 base removed from V and 0 bases from J, the gap between germline ends came to 10 bases. Germline assignment: CDR1 LGHNA and CDR2 YNFKEQ. The CDR3 consists of 16 residues. CDR3 protein: CASSQVTLLAKNIQYF. Here the CDR3 DNA reads TGTGCCAGCAGCCAAGTCACACTACTAGCCAAAAACATTCAGTACTTC.

The CDR3 DNA reads as TGTGCCAGCAGTACCTGGACTAGCGGGAACACCGGGGAGCTGTTTTTT. Protein product: CASSTWTSGNTGELFF. J is TRBJ2-2 and V is TRBV28; 10 nucleotides align to TRBD2. J was trimmed by 1 base and V by 5 bases; bases with no gene match: 4. The germline V gene has CDR1 MDHEN and CDR2 SYDVKM. This CDR3 is 16 amino acids long.

This chain uses TRBV12-3 or TRBV12-4 with TRBJ2-4, with D perhaps matching TRBD2 (6 bases). This CDR3 region has 13 residues. Trimming took off 3 bases at V and 5 bases at J, with 8 bases between the two ends. The CDR3 region is CASSLGGENIQYF. The CDR3 DNA is TGTGCCAGCAGTTTGGGGGGAGAAAACATTCAGTACTTC.

This clone was seen just once. CDR3 nucleotide sequence: TGCGCCAGCAGCCAGCAACGGACTAGCGGGGGGGCTTACGATGAGCAGTTCTTC. Translating gives CASSQQRTSGGAYDEQFF. The rearrangement joins TRBV4-1 to TRBJ2-1; TRBD2 agrees at 15 bases. The CDR3 is made up of 18 amino acids. Germline CDR1 and CDR2: MGHRA and YSYEKL. Germline trimming cut 3 bases from V and 8 bases from J; bases unmatched to any gene: 11.

V gene TRBV28 combines with J gene TRBJ2-7; 7 bases align to TRBD1. V dropped 3 bases and J dropped 1; count of bases not matched to a gene: 3. This CDR3 contains 14 residues. Germline V gene sequence: CDR1 MDHEN, CDR2 SYDVKM. The DNA for the CDR3 is TGTGCCAGCAGTTTCCGGGACAGATCCTACGAGCAGTACTTC. This gives the protein CASSFRDRSYEQYF.

The chain employs TRBV29-1 and TRBJ2-7, with D perhaps matching TRBD1 (6 bases). The CDR3 covers 14 residues. Between the trimmed V and J ends, which lost 2 bases and 3 bases, there was a span of 14 bases. The germline V gene has CDR1 SQVTM and CDR2 ANQGSEA. The CDR3: CSVEQAGAGYEQYF. The CDR3, as DNA: TGCAGCGTTGAACAGGCAGGGGCGGGCTACGAGCAGTACTTC.

This chain uses TRBV18 with TRBJ1-1, with a possible D match to TRBD1 (5 bases). Germline loops: CDR1 KGHSH, CDR2 LQKENI. The CDR3 is made up of 18 amino acids. Between the trimmed V and J ends, which lost 3 bases and 0 bases, there was a span of 20 bases. This CDR3 is CASSPWDGSEGVNTEAFF. The CDR3, as DNA: TGTGCCAGCTCACCTTGGGACGGATCGGAAGGGGTGAACACTGAAGCTTTCTTT.

This clone was observed a single time. The chain is built from TRBV5-4 and TRBJ1-2; D perhaps matches TRBD1 (5 bases). Germline CDR1 SGHNT, CDR2 YYREEE (reference sequence). V lost 3 bases and J lost 5, with 17 bases in between. The CDR3 is 15 residues long. For the CDR3, the DNA is TGTGCCAGCAGCTACCAGGAGGAGGGGCCATATGGCTACACCTTC. It yields the protein CASSYQEEGPYGYTF.

The rearrangement links TRBV15 to TRBJ1-1; possibly TRBD1 for D (6 bases). The CDR3 consists of 15 residues. V lost 5 bases and J lost 10, with 23 bases in between. Per germline, CDR1 LNHNV and CDR2 YYDKDF (reference sequence). In DNA, the CDR3 is TGTGCCACCAGCCCACGCACCGATCCCGGACAGCTAGCTTTCTTT. Translating it yields CATSPRTDPGQLAFF. The full variable domain, its missing parts supplied by reference TRBV15 and TRBJ1-1, is DAMVIQNPRYQVTQFGKPVTLSCSQTLNHNVMYWYQQKSSQAPKLLFHYYDKDFNNEADTPDNFQSRRPNTSFCFLDIRSPGLGDTAMYLCATSPRTDPGQLAFFGQGTRLTVV.

The chain is built from TRBV7-9 and TRBJ1-6, with unresolved D. Trimming cost V 1 base and J 5 bases, with 0 bases left between them. CDR1 is SEHNR, CDR2 FQNEAQ, per germline (reference sequence). This CDR3 has 12 amino acids. For the CDR3, the DNA is TGTGCCAGCAGCTTAGATAATTCACCCCTCCACTTT. The encoded protein is CASSLDNSPLHF.

The chain combines TRBV10-2 with TRBJ2-2, with 8 positions matching TRBD2. The V segment lost 3 bases and the J segment 7 bases; nucleotides outside the gene matches: 13. This CDR3 has 17 amino acids. Germline V gives CDR1 WSHSY, CDR2 SAAADI. CDR3 nucleotide sequence: TGCGCCAGCAGTGACGAAGCGGGGGTCGGCCGGGGCGGGGAGCTGTTTTTT. Protein sequence: CASSDEAGVGRGGELFF.